This T cell receptor beta chain was sequenced during a study of identifying expanded T cells in peripheral blood. During the collection period, no donor immune events like infections were recorded. Assay used: immunoSEQ multiplex PCR; TCRdb lists only in-frame clones, some missing. The table has more than 85,000 clones, roughly 90% seen once; the top ten hold approximately 8%. The study, taken as a whole, reports: Variance in clone template counts between roughly two-week samples significantly increased with total template count across all healthy donors.

The CDR3 spans 14 residues. V was cut by 7 bases and J by 0 bases, with 15 bases left in between. Germline values: CDR1 SQVTM, CDR2 ANQGSEA. The sample holds a few counts of this clone. What it recognizes is unknown. Source material: blood. This clonotype originated in a person aged 18 to 69 in good health. J is TRBJ1-1 and V is TRBV29-1, with a weak D call TRBD1 (5 bases). The CDR3 reads CSATFTRVNTEAFF. The CDR3 DNA reads TGCAGCGCTACCTTTACCAGGGTGAACACTGAAGCTTTCTTT.